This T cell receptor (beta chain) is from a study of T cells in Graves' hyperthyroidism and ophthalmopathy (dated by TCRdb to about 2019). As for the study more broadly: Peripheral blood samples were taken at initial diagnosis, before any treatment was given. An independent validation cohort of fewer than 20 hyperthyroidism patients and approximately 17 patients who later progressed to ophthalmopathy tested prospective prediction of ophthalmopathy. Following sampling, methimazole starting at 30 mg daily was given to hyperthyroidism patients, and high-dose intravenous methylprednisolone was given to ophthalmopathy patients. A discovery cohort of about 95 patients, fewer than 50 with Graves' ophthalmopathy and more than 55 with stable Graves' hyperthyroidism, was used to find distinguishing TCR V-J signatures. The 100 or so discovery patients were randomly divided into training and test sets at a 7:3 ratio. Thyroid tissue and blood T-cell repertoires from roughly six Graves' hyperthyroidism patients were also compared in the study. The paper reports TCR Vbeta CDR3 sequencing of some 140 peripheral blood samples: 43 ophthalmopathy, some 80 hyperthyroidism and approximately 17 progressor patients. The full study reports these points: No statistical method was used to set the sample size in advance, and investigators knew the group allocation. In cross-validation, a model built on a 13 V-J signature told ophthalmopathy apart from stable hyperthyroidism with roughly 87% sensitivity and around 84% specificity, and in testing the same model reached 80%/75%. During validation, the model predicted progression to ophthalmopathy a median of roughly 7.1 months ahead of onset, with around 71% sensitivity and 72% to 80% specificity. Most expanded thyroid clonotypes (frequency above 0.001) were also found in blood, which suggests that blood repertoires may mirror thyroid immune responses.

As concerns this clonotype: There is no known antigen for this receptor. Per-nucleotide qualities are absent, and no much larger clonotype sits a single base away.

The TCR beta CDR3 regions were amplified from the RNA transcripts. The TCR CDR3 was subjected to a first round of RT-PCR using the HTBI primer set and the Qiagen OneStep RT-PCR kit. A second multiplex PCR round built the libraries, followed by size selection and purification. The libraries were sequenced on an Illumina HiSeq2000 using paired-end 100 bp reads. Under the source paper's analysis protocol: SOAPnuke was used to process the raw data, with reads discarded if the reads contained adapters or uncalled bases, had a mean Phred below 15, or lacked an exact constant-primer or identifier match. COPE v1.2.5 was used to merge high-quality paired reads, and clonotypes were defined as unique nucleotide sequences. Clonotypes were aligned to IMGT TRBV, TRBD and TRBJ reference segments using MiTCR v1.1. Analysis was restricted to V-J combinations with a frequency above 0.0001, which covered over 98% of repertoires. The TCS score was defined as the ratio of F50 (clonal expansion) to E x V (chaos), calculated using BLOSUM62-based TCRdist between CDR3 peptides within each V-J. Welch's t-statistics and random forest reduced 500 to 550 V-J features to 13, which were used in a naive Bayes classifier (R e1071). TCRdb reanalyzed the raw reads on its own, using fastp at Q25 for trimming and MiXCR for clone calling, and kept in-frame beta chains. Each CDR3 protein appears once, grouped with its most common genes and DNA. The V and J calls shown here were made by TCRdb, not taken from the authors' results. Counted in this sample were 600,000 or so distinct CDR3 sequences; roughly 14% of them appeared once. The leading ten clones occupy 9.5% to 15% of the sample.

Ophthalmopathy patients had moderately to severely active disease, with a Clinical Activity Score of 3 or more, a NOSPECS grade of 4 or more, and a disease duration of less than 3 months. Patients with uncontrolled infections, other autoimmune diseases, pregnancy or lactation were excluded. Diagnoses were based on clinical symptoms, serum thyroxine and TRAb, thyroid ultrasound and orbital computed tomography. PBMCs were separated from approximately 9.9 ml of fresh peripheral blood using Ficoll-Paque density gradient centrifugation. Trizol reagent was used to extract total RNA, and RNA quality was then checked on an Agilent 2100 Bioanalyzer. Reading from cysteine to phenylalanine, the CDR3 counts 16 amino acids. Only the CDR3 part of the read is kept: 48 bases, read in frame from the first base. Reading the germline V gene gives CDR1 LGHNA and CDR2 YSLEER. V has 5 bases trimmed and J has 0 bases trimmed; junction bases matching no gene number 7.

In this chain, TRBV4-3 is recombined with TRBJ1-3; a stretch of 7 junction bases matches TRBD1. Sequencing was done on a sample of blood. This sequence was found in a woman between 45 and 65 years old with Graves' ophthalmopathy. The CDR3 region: CASSWSGTDSGNTIYF. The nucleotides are TGCGCCAGCAGCTGGTCGGGGACAGACTCTGGAAACACCATATATTTT.